This is a list of T cell receptor beta chains from one sample in a study of CD8 T cells in ankylosing spondylitis. MiXCR, run by TCRdb on the 5' RACE reads, gives a single entry per CDR3 protein. This table has hundreds of thousands of distinct CDR3 sequences, 12% appearing once. Sequences were obtained from blood, either unsorted or a sorted T cell fraction (not recorded which). These TCRs come from a male donor with ankylosing spondylitis. CDR3s include the opening cysteine and the closing phenylalanine or tryptophan. The D gene is left open where the match is weak. The size field is filled for only some rows; it gives once, few, many or a size class.

V gene,D gene,clone size,J gene,CDR3 DNA,CDR3 protein
TRBV12-3/TRBV12-4,.,few,TRBJ2-3,TGTGCCAGCAGCTACCAGACCCGGGATACGCAGTATTTT,CASSYQTRDTQYF
TRBV12-3/TRBV12-4,.,few,TRBJ1-1,TGTGCCAGCACCACGGGGGGGAACACTGAAGCTTTCTTT,CASTTGGNTEAFF
TRBV30,.,.,TRBJ1-4,TGTGCCTGGAGTCCGTGGGGGGGTTCGGATGAAAAACTGTTTTTT,CAWSPWGGSDEKLFF
TRBV11-2,.,.,TRBJ2-7,TGTGCCAGCAGCTCAGGACAGTGGGGGAGAGGCGACGAGCAGTACTTC,CASSSGQWGRGDEQYF
TRBV7-7,TRBD1,.,TRBJ2-1,TGTGCCAGCAGCTTAAGACAGGGAATCGGTGAGCAGTTCTTC,CASSLRQGIGEQFF
TRBV10-3,TRBD2,few,TRBJ2-1,TGTGCCATCAGGTCCCTAGCGGGACCCTACAATGAGCAGTTCTTC,CAIRSLAGPYNEQFF
TRBV6-6,TRBD1,.,TRBJ2-1,TGTGCCAGCAGTTACCTGACAGGGGGGCAGCAGTTCTTC,CASSYLTGGQQFF
TRBV7-9,TRBD1,few,TRBJ2-1,TGTGCCAGCAGCCGTAAAAACAGGGGGCGAGCCTACAATGAGCAGTTCTTC,CASSRKNRGRAYNEQFF
TRBV27,.,.,TRBJ2-3,TGTGCCAGCAGTTTTAACCAGCGACGCACGCAGTATTTT,CASSFNQRRTQYF
TRBV5-1,.,many,TRBJ2-5,TGCGCCAGCAGCTCCCAGATGGGCGAAGAGACCCAGTACTTC,CASSSQMGEETQYF
TRBV5-1,.,few,TRBJ2-3,TGCGCCAGCAGTTGGACACTAGGGACAGATACGCAGTATTTT,CASSWTLGTDTQYF
TRBV7-2,.,.,TRBJ2-7,TGTGCCAGCAGCACAGACTTTGGATCTTTGTACGAGCAGTACTTC,CASSTDFGSLYEQYF
TRBV5-1,TRBD1,.,TRBJ2-7,TGCGCCAGCAGCTTAGGGACAGGGTTCTTGGACTTC,CASSLGTGFLDF
TRBV11-2,TRBD1,.,TRBJ2-4,TGTGCCAGCAGCGGGGGACAGGGAAGGGCCAAAAACATTCAGTACTTC,CASSGGQGRAKNIQYF
TRBV20-1,.,few,TRBJ1-2,TGCAGTGCTAGAGATAGGATGAGGGGCATTGGCTACACCTTC,CSARDRMRGIGYTF
TRBV24-1,TRBD1,few,TRBJ2-2,TGTGCCACCAGTGAACCGGGACAGGGGGCTTATTTATCCACCGGGGAGCTGTTTTTT,CATSEPGQGAYLSTGELFF
TRBV10-3,TRBD2,.,TRBJ2-1,TGTGCCATCAGTGAGGCTAGCGGGAGGCCCAATGAGCAGTTCTTC,CAISEASGRPNEQFF
TRBV9,TRBD2,few,TRBJ2-7,TGTGCCAGCAGCGCAGCGGGGGGTTACGAGCAGTACTTC,CASSAAGGYEQYF
TRBV5-1,.,.,TRBJ1-5,TGCGCCAGCAGTACTACAACGGGCAATCAGCCCCAGCATTTT,CASSTTTGNQPQHF
TRBV5-1,.,few,TRBJ1-3,TGCGCCAGCCAAAGCCAGGACTCTGGAAACACCATATATTTT,CASQSQDSGNTIYF
TRBV20-1,.,few,TRBJ1-5,TGCAGTGCTGCCGTACCGAGGGGCAATCAGCCCCAGCATTTT,CSAAVPRGNQPQHF
TRBV29-1,TRBD1,few,TRBJ2-5,TGCAGCGTACCTTACGCCCCGCCGGGACAGGGAGGCACACAAGAGACCCAGTACTTC,CSVPYAPPGQGGTQETQYF
TRBV11-2,TRBD2,.,TRBJ2-1,TGTGCCAGCAGCTTAAGACTAGCGGGAGGGCCAAGGAGCAATGAGCAGTTCTTC,CASSLRLAGGPRSNEQFF
TRBV12-3/TRBV12-4,TRBD1,many,TRBJ2-7,TGTGCCAGCACCCAATCCTGGGGGACAGTCTTGGGGTACGAGCAGTACTTC,CASTQSWGTVLGYEQYF
TRBV27,TRBD1,.,TRBJ2-7,TGTGCCAGCAGTTCCACAGGGGGCTTACCCTACGAGCAGTACTTC,CASSSTGGLPYEQYF
TRBV10-3,TRBD2,few,TRBJ2-1,TGTGCCATCAGTAAGACTAGCGGGAGCTCCTACAATGAGCAGTTCTTC,CAISKTSGSSYNEQFF
TRBV7-9,.,.,TRBJ2-1,TGTGCCAGCAGCTTATACTTTGCGAATGAGCAGTTCTTC,CASSLYFANEQFF
TRBV12-3/TRBV12-4,TRBD2,many,TRBJ2-1,TGTGCCAGCAGGCCGACTAGCGGGAGGCCTAAAACGCTCTTC,CASRPTSGRPKTLF
TRBV20-1,TRBD2,few,TRBJ2-7,TGCAGTGCTAGATACGCTAGCGGGGACTACGAGCAGTACTTC,CSARYASGDYEQYF
TRBV5-4,.,.,TRBJ2-3,TGTGCCAGCAGCTTGGGCTGGACTACCACAGATACGCAGTATTTT,CASSLGWTTTDTQYF
TRBV3-1,.,many,TRBJ1-1,TGTGCCAGCAGCCACACCAGGAACACTGAAGCTTTCTTT,CASSHTRNTEAFF
TRBV28,.,many,TRBJ2-3,TGTGCCAGCAGATCAACAGGGAGAGGCACAGATACGCAGTATTTT,CASRSTGRGTDTQYF
TRBV5-1,.,few,TRBJ2-2,TGCGCCAGCAGCGGTCGTGGGCGGGTGGACACCGGGGAGCTGTTTTTT,CASSGRGRVDTGELFF
TRBV20-1,.,few,TRBJ2-5,TGCAGTGCTAGAGTAACAGGGCAAGAGACCCAGTACTTC,CSARVTGQETQYF
TRBV7-9,.,many,TRBJ2-4,TGTGCCAGCAGCAGGGAGTCGGGGGGCGTGGACATTCAGTACTTC,CASSRESGGVDIQYF
TRBV27,.,.,TRBJ2-5,TGTGCCAGCAGTTGGGGCAAGGGTACCCAGTACTTC,CASSWGKGTQYF
TRBV29-1,TRBD1,many,TRBJ1-1,TGCAGCGTACCGACAGGGGGCTCGAACACTGAAGCTTTCTTT,CSVPTGGSNTEAFF